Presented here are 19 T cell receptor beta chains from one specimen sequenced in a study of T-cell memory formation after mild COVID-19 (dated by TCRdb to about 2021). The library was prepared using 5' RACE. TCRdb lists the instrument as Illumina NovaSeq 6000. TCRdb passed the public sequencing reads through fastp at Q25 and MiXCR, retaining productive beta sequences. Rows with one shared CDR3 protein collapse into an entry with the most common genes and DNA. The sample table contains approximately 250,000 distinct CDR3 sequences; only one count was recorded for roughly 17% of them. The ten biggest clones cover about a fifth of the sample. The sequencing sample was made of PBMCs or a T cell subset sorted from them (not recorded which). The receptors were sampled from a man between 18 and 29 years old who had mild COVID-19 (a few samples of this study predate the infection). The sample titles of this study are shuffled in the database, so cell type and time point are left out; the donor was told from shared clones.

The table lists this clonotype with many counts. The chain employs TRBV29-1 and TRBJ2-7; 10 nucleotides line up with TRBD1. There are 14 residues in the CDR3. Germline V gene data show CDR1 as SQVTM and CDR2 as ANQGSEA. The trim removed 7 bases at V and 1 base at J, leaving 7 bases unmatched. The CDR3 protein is CSALGQGGSYEQYF. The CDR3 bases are TGCAGCGCTCTAGGACAGGGGGGGTCCTACGAGCAGTACTTC.

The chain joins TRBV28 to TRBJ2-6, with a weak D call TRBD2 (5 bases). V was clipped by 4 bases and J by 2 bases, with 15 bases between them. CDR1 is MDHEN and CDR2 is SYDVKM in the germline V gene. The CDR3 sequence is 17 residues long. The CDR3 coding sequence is TGTGCCAGCAGTTCCCCCCCCGGGCGGGCTGGGGCCAACGTCCTGACTTTC. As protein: CASSSPPGRAGANVLTF.

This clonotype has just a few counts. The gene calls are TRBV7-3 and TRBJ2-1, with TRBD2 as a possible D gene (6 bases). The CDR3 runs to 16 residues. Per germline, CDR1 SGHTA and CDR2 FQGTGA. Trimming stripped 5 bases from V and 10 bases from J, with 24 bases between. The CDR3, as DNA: TGTGCCAGCAGCCCCCTCGGGGGTGGCGGTCCCCCGGAGCAGTTCTTC. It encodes CASSPLGGGGPPEQFF.

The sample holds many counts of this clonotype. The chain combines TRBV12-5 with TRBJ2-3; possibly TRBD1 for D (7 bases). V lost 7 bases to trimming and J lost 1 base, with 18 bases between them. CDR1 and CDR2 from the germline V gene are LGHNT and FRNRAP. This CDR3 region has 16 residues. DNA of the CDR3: TGTGCTAGTGCCCTTGGGGGGACAGAAGGCACAGATACGCAGTATTTT. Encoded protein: CASALGGTEGTDTQYF.

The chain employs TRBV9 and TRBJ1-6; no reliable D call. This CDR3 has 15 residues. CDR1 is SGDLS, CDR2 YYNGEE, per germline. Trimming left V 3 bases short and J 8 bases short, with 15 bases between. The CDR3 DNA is TGTGCCAGCAGCGAGGGCCTGAGGGAATATTCACCCCTCCACTTT. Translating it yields CASSEGLREYSPLHF.

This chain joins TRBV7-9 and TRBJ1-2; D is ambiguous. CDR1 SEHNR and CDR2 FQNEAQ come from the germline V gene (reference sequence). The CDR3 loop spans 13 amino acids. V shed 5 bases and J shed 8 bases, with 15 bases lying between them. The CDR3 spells CASSPRGGEGYTF. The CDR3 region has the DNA TGTGCCAGCAGCCCTCGAGGTGGGGAGGGCTACACCTTC.

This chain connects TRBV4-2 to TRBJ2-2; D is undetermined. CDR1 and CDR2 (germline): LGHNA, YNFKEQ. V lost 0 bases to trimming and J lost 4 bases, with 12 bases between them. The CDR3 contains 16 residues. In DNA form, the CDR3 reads TGTGCCAGCAGCCAAGATCCCATAGGGTCCACCGGGGAGCTGTTTTTT. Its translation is CASSQDPIGSTGELFF.

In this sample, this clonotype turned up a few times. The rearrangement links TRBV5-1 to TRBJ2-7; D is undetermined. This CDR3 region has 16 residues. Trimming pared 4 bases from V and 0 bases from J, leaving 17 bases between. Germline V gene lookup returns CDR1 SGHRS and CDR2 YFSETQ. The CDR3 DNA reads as TGCGCCAGCAGCCCGATGGCCGCTGGTAGCTCCTACGAGCAGTACTTC. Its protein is CASSPMAAGSSYEQYF.

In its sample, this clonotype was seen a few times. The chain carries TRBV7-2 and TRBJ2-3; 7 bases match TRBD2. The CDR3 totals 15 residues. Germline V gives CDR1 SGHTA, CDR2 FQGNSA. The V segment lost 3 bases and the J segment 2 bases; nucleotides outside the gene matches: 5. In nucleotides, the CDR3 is TGTGCCAGCAGCTTTTCAGCGGGGTTCACAGATACGCAGTATTTT. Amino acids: CASSFSAGFTDTQYF.

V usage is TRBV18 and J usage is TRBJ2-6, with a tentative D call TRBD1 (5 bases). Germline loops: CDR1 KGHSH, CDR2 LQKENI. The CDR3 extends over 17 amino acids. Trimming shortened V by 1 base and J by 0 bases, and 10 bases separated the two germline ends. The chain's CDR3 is CASSPQGPGSGANVLTF. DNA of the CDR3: TGTGCCAGCTCACCACAGGGGCCGGGCTCTGGGGCCAACGTCCTGACTTTC.

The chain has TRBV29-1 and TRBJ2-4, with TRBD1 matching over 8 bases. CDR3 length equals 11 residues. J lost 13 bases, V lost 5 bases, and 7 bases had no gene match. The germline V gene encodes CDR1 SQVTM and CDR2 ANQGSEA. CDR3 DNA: TGCAGCGTTCGGACAGGGCAGGGGCAGTACTTC. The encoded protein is CSVRTGQGQYF.

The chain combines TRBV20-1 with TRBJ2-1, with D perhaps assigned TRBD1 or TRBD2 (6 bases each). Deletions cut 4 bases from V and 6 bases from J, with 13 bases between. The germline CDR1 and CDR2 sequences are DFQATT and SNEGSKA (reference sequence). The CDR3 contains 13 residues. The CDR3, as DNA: TGCAGTGCTATGGGGGGCGTGACCAATGAGCAGTTCTTC. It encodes CSAMGGVTNEQFF.

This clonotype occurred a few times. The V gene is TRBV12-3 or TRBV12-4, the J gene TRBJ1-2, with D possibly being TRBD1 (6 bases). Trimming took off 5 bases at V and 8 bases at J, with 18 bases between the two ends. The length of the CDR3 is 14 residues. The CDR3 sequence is CASSTRSGVRGYTF. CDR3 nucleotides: TGTGCCAGCAGTACGCGATCAGGGGTTCGCGGCTACACCTTC.

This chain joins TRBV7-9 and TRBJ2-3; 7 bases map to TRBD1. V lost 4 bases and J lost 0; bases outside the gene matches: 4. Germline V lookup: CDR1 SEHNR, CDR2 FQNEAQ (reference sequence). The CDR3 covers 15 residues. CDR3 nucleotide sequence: TGTGCCAGCAGCTCGAGACAGGGAAGCACAGATACGCAGTATTTT. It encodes CASSSRQGSTDTQYF.

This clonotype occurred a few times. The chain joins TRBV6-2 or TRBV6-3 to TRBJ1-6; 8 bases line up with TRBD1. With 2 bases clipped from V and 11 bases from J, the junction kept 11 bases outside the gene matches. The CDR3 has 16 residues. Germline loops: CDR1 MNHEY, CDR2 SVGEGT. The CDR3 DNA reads TGTGCCAGCAGTTACGGGTCGACAGGGGTATATACACCCCTCCACTTT. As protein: CASSYGSTGVYTPLHF.

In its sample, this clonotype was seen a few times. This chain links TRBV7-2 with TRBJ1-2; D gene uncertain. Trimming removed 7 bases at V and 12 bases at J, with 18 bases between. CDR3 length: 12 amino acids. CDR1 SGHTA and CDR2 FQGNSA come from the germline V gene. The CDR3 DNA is TGTGCCAGCAACATGGACGGAGGATATGACACCTTC. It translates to CASNMDGGYDTF.

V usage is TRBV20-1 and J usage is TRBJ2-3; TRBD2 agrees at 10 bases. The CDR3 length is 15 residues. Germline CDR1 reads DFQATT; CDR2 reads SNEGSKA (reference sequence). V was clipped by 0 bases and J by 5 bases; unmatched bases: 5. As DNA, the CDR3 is TGCAGTGCTAGAGAAACTAGCGGGGTCGTAGATACGCAGTATTTT. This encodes CSARETSGVVDTQYF.

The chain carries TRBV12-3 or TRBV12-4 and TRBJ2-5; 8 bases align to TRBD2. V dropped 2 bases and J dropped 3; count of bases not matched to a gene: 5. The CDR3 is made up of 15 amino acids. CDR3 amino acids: CASSLSAGGKETQYF. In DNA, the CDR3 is TGTGCCAGCAGTTTATCCGCGGGGGGTAAAGAGACCCAGTACTTC.

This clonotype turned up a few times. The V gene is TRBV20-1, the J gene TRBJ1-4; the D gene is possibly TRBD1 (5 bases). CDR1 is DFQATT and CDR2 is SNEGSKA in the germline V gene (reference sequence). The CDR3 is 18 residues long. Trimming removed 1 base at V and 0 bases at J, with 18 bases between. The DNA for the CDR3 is TGCAGTGCTAGAGGTGCGACGGTCCAGGGCGCAACTAATGAAAAACTGTTTTTT. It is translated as CSARGATVQGATNEKLFF.